This is a list of T cell receptor beta chains from one sample in a study of shared clonotypes between healthy human individuals. Sequencing used immunoSEQ multiplex PCR; TCRdb keeps in-frame clones, though not all of them. The table includes about 660,000 clones, over 65% detected once. The sequencing sample was made of memory CD4+ T cells sorted from blood. These TCRs come from a woman younger than 45 in good health. CDR3s include the opening cysteine and the closing phenylalanine or tryptophan. The D gene is left open where the match is weak. Clone size, where shown, is once, few, many, or a class for clones that have expanded.

>-|-|TRBV2|TRBJ1-5
TGTGCCAGCGCAGGGACTAATCAGCCCCAGCATTTT
CASAGTNQPQHF
>-|-|TRBV2|TRBJ2-3
TGTGCCAGCAGTGAGCCTAGCGAAGATACGCAGTATTTT
CASSEPSEDTQYF
>-|-|TRBV10-3|TRBJ2-5
TGTGCCATCAGTGAGGAACCGAGGGGGACCCAGTACTTC
CAISEEPRGTQYF
>few|-|TRBV29-1|TRBJ1-1
TGCAGCGTCCTCCACAGCCAAAACACTGAAGCTTTCTTT
CSVLHSQNTEAFF
>-|TRBD2|TRBV18|TRBJ2-1
TGTGCCAGCTCAACCGAGGCGGGAGGGCTCGATGAGCAGTTCTTC
CASSTEAGGLDEQFF
>-|-|TRBV14|TRBJ1-1
TGTGCCAGCAGCCAAGAATGGGCAAACACTGAAGCTTTCTTT
CASSQEWANTEAFF
>-|TRBD2|TRBV28|TRBJ2-1
TGTGCCAGCAGTTTATGGGGTAGCGGGAGGGCCGAGCAGTTCTTC
CASSLWGSGRAEQFF
>-|-|TRBV28|TRBJ1-2
TGTGCCAGCGGTAGGCCAGCCGTGCGAGTCGGCTACACCTTC
CASGRPAVRVGYTF
>-|-|TRBV7-9|TRBJ2-7
TGTGCCAGCAGCGTTCAGGGCTCGTACGAGCAGTACTTC
CASSVQGSYEQYF
>-|TRBD2|TRBV18|TRBJ2-1
TGTGCCAGCTCACCACCATATACTAGCGATCTAAATGAGCAGTTCTTC
CASSPPYTSDLNEQFF
>many|-|TRBV20-1|TRBJ2-7
TGCAGTGCCACTGACCTCTACGAGCAGTACTTC
CSATDLYEQYF
>-|-|TRBV2|TRBJ1-5
TGTGCCAGCAGGGGAGGGGCCAATCAGCCCCAGCATTTT
CASRGGANQPQHF
>once|TRBD2|TRBV7-2|TRBJ2-7
TGTGCCAGCAGCTACGGGACTAGCGGGAGATTTTCCAACTACGAGCAGTACTTC
CASSYGTSGRFSNYEQYF
>-|-|TRBV6-5|TRBJ2-7
TGTGCCAGCAGTCGGGCTTCGGGCTACGAGCAGTACTTC
CASSRASGYEQYF
>-|TRBD2|TRBV7-2|TRBJ2-1
TGTGCCAGCAGTTCCCCCCGCCGCGGGAGCTCCTACAATGAGCAGTTCTTC
CASSSPRRGSSYNEQFF
>-|TRBD1|TRBV27|TRBJ2-3
TGTGCCAGCGCCTTGACAGGGGGCGGAGATGCAGATACGCAGTATTTT
CASALTGGGDADTQYF
>-|TRBD1|TRBV27|TRBJ1-2
TGTGCCAGCAGTTTGAAGGGACAGGGGGTGGGTGGCTACACCTTC
CASSLKGQGVGGYTF
>-|TRBD2|TRBV7-6|TRBJ2-2
TGTGCCAGCAGCCGACTAGCGGGAGGGAACACCGGGGAGCTGTTTTTT
CASSRLAGGNTGELFF
>-|-|TRBV10-2|TRBJ1-2
TGCGCCAGCAGTGAGGCCAGAGCTAACTATGGCTACACCTTC
CASSEARANYGYTF
>-|TRBD1|TRBV10-3|TRBJ2-7
TGTGCCATCAGTGAAAGACAGGGGGCTGAAGGCGAGCAGTACTTC
CAISERQGAEGEQYF
>-|TRBD1|TRBV29-1|TRBJ1-2
TGCAGCGCCTGGACAGGGGGCCCATATGGCTACACCTTC
CSAWTGGPYGYTF
>-|-|TRBV5-4|TRBJ2-7
TGTGCCAGCAGCAAGGACGGTCCCTACGAGCAGTACTTC
CASSKDGPYEQYF
>-|TRBD2|TRBV28|TRBJ2-1
TGTGCCAGCAGTCTCGGGGGGACTAGAATCAGGGAGCAGTTCTTC
CASSLGGTRIREQFF
>-|-|TRBV28|TRBJ2-7
TGTGCCAGCAGTTCCCCACCGACGGTCGAGCAGTACTTC
CASSSPPTVEQYF
>-|-|TRBV28|TRBJ1-3
TGTGCCAGCACCTTCGGGGGTTCAGGAAACACCATATATTTT
CASTFGGSGNTIYF
>-|-|TRBV15|TRBJ2-6
TGTGCCACCAGCGGCGGCTCGACCTCTGGGGCCAACGTCCTGACTTTC
CATSGGSTSGANVLTF
>-|-|TRBV5-1|TRBJ2-2
TGCGCCAGCAGCGCGGGACACGAGAACACCGGGGAGCTGTTTTTT
CASSAGHENTGELFF
>-|-|TRBV2|TRBJ2-3
TGTGCCAGCAGCGGACAGATTCAGGATACGCAGTATTTT
CASSGQIQDTQYF
>-|-|TRBV4-2|TRBJ1-5
TGTGCCAGCAGCCAAGAGTGGGACGGGAATCAGCCCCAGCATTTT
CASSQEWDGNQPQHF
>-|-|TRBV30|TRBJ1-2
TGTGCCTGGACCCAGACGGGCTCTGGTAGCTACACCTTC
CAWTQTGSGSYTF
>few|TRBD1|TRBV29-1|TRBJ2-1
TGCAGCGTTGACGGGACAGGGGTCTACAATGAGCAGTTCTTC
CSVDGTGVYNEQFF
>-|TRBD2|TRBV6-5|TRBJ2-1
TGTGCCAGCAAGGGTGTAGCGGGAAACAATGAGCAGTTCTTC
CASKGVAGNNEQFF
>-|TRBD2|TRBV4-1|TRBJ2-1
TGCGCCAGCAGCCAAAAGGGTGGAGGTAGCGGGAGTTACAATGAGCAGTTCTTC
CASSQKGGGSGSYNEQFF
>-|TRBD1|TRBV28|TRBJ1-6
TGTGCCAGCAGTCAATCGGGACAGGGCAATTCACCCCTCCACTTT
CASSQSGQGNSPLHF
>-|-|TRBV5-5|TRBJ1-2
TGTGCCAGCAGTCCCCTCGCCGGTATCGATGGCTACACCTTC
CASSPLAGIDGYTF
>-|-|TRBV11-2|TRBJ1-3
TGTGCCAGCAGCTTGCAGATCTCTGGAAACACCATATATTTT
CASSLQISGNTIYF
>-|TRBD2|TRBV15|TRBJ2-7
TGTGCCACCAGCTCAGCCCTTAGGACTAGCGGGAATCGCGAGCAGTACTTC
CATSSALRTSGNREQYF
>-|-|TRBV5-1|TRBJ2-5
TGCGCCAGCAGCTTGGCCGCGGGGAAAGAGACCCAGTACTTC
CASSLAAGKETQYF
>-|-|TRBV7-8|TRBJ2-2
TGTGCCAGCAGCTTATCCACGACTAGGAACACCGGGGAGCTGTTTTTT
CASSLSTTRNTGELFF
>few|-|TRBV6-5|TRBJ2-6
TGTGCCAGCAGTTACTCGAGGGCCTCTGGGGCCAACGTCCTGACTTTC
CASSYSRASGANVLTF
>-|TRBD2|TRBV27|TRBJ2-7
TGTGCCAGATTTAGCGGGAGAGGGAACGAGCAGTACTTC
CARFSGRGNEQYF
>-|-|TRBV2|TRBJ1-2
TGTGCCAGCAGTGTCAACAGTAGGGGCTACACCTTC
CASSVNSRGYTF
>many|-|TRBV6-6|TRBJ1-2
TGTGCCAGCAGTCAAAACGAGGGGGTCTACACCTTC
CASSQNEGVYTF
>-|TRBD2|TRBV5-1|TRBJ2-3
TGCGCCAGCAGCTTGGTTCTAGCGGACTTAGAAACGCAGTATTTT
CASSLVLADLETQYF
>once|-|TRBV19|TRBJ1-1
TGTGCCAGCTCCTCCCAGGGGAACACTGAAGCTTTCTTT
CASSSQGNTEAFF
>-|-|TRBV10-3|TRBJ1-2
TGTGCCATCAGTGAGAGGGGCAACTATGGCTACACCTTC
CAISERGNYGYTF
>-|-|TRBV2|TRBJ1-2
TGTGCCAGCAGTGTAACAGGGTCTAACTATGGCTACACCTTC
CASSVTGSNYGYTF
>-|-|TRBV19|TRBJ1-1
TGTGCCAGTAGCCCCTGGAGGACGAACACTGAAGCTTTCTTT
CASSPWRTNTEAFF
>-|TRBD2|TRBV18|TRBJ2-5
TGTGCCAGCTCACCCGCGGGGGGAGGTGGCGGAGAGACCCAGTACTTC
CASSPAGGGGGETQYF
>-|-|TRBV27|TRBJ1-2
TGTGCCAGCGGGGGGTCTGGGGTGTCTGGCTACACCTTC
CASGGSGVSGYTF
>-|-|TRBV10-1|TRBJ2-2
TGCGCCAGCAGTGAGTCCGGGCGGGCGAGAGTCGGGGAGCTGTTTTTT
CASSESGRARVGELFF
>-|-|TRBV2|TRBJ1-4
TGTGCCAGCAGTTTACGAAAAGCAGAAAAACTGTTTTTT
CASSLRKAEKLFF
>-|-|TRBV28|TRBJ2-1
TGTGCCAGCAGTTTCGGACCTCGCTCCTACAATGAGCAGTTCTTC
CASSFGPRSYNEQFF